The sequence of this T cell receptor beta chain was determined in a study of cytomegalovirus exposure and HLA in healthy donors. Across the study: Inside one of the first data releases sat about 85 million unique TCRs taken from HLA-typed donors.

The PCR had 60 Vbeta and 13 Jbeta primers. Authors' processing steps: About 11 million of tens of millions of unique TCR beta chains were shared, per a later count. Assay: immunoSEQ multiplex PCR; the TCRdb copy retains only in-frame clones and omits some. Clone size and the V and J calls come from that table; the DNA yielded D and trimming. The repertoire holds more than 85,000 clones, with around 78% as singletons. Germline V CDR1 and CDR2: WSHSY, SAAADI. The CDR3 is 15 amino acids. With 2 bases removed from V and 4 bases from J, the gap between germline ends came to 14 bases. Donors likely had unrecorded immune exposures despite being nominally healthy when sampled.

The V gene is TRBV10-2, the J gene TRBJ1-1; D is perhaps TRBD1 (6 bases). Input material: PBMCs. The sequence derives from a man in his forties or fifties in good health and CMV-seronegative. The DNA for the CDR3 is TGCGCCAGCAGTGAGGGGTTTACAGGGTCCACTGAAGCTTTCTTT. Translated, it gives CASSEGFTGSTEAFF.